The 24 T cell receptor beta chains below come from one sample, sequenced in a study of STAT5B mutations in CD4+ large granular lymphocyte leukemia. Sequencing was performed with immunoSEQ multiplex PCR; in TCRdb, only in-frame clones are kept and a portion is missing. The sample has fewer than 35,000 clones; roughly two thirds are singletons. Material for sequencing was CD4+ T cells from blood buffy coats. These TCRs come from a human donor in good health.

This clone appeared a few times. This chain connects TRBV30 to TRBJ2-7, with D possibly being TRBD2 (5 bases). The CDR3 contains 13 residues. The germline V gene has CDR1 GTSNPN and CDR2 SVGIG (reference sequence). The germline V and J ends were trimmed by 4 bases and 3 bases, with 13 bases remaining between them. CDR3 protein: CAWTGITDYEQYF. In DNA form, the CDR3 reads TGTGCCTGGACCGGGATAACTGACTACGAGCAGTACTTC.

The chain's CDR3 is CASSLDRGREAEAFF. In nucleotides, the CDR3 is TGTGCCAGCTCACTGGACAGGGGGCGCGAGGCTGAAGCTTTCTTT. The V call is TRBV18, the J call TRBJ1-1; the match to TRBD1 covers 11 bases. The CDR3 is 15 amino acids. Per the germline V gene, CDR1 is KGHSH and CDR2 is LQKENI. Unmatched junction bases numbered 7, after V lost 4 bases and J lost 6 bases.

V usage is TRBV15 and J usage is TRBJ2-6; D possibly uses TRBD1 or TRBD2 (6 bases each). The germline V gene encodes CDR1 LNHNV and CDR2 YYDKDF (reference sequence). The ends were cut back, 5 bases at V and 10 bases at J, with 18 bases in the middle. This CDR3 contains 15 residues. The CDR3 loop reads CATSGGLGGRNVLTF. DNA of the CDR3: TGTGCCACCAGCGGGGGCCTAGGGGGGCGAAACGTCCTGACTTTC.

V and J are TRBV4-1 and TRBJ2-3, with TRBD2 matching 11 bases. The V segment lost 3 bases and the J segment 5 bases; nucleotides outside the gene matches: 10. This CDR3 comprises 17 residues. Germline V lookup: CDR1 MGHRA, CDR2 YSYEKL. CDR3 sequence: CASSQVPTSGVVDTQYF. The CDR3 DNA reads TGCGCCAGCAGCCAGGTCCCGACTAGCGGGGTCGTAGATACGCAGTATTTT.

The genes are TRBV10-3 and TRBJ1-2; D might be TRBD1 (5 bases). This CDR3 has 14 amino acids. The V gene's germline CDR1 is ENHRY and CDR2 SYGVKD. V was shortened by 3 bases and J by 1 base, with 9 bases between the two germline ends. CDR3 protein: CAISEWDLNYGYTF. The CDR3 DNA sequence: TGTGCCATCAGTGAATGGGACCTTAACTATGGCTACACCTTC.

The chain couples TRBV9 to TRBJ2-3, with unresolved D. The CDR3 covers 15 residues. The germline CDR1 and CDR2 sequences are SGDLS and YYNGEE. Trimming removed 1 base at V and 2 bases at J, with 11 bases between. CDR3 nucleotides: TGTGCCAGCAGCGTAAACAGTCTCATCACAGATACGCAGTATTTT. Translated, it gives CASSVNSLITDTQYF. Full variable domain (remainder filled in from reference TRBV9 and TRBJ2-3): DSGVTQTPKHLITATGQRVTLRCSPRSGDLSVYWYQQSLDQGLQFLIQYYNGEERAKGNILERFSAQQFPDLHSELNLSSLELGDSALYFCASSVNSLITDTQYFGPGTRLTVL.

This clone was counted a single time. The rearrangement uses TRBV29-1 and TRBJ1-2, with unresolved D. The V end was cut by 0 bases, the J end by 7 bases, with 18 bases between. CDR1 and CDR2 (germline): SQVTM, ANQGSEA. The CDR3 is 15 amino acids. CDR3 region: CSVEEGLGTWSGYTF. CDR3 sequence (DNA): TGCAGCGTTGAAGAGGGTCTGGGAACGTGGAGTGGCTACACCTTC.

J is TRBJ1-5 and V is TRBV27, with D possibly matching TRBD1 (5 bases). CDR1 MNHEY and CDR2 SMNVEV come from the germline V gene (reference sequence). This CDR3 region has 13 residues. V gave up 4 bases and J gave up 3 bases, with 7 bases separating them. CDR3: CASSWGVNQPQHF. CDR3 in DNA: TGTGCCAGCAGTTGGGGGGTCAATCAGCCCCAGCATTTT.

The rearrangement uses TRBV7-6 and TRBJ1-2; possibly TRBD1 for D (5 bases). Germline assignment: CDR1 SGHVS and CDR2 FNYEAQ. Trimming pared 1 base from V and 7 bases from J, leaving 16 bases between. The CDR3 length is 15 residues. This chain's CDR3 is CASSLGPQEGSGYTF. CDR3 bases: TGTGCCAGCAGCTTAGGCCCACAGGAGGGGTCTGGCTACACCTTC.

The rearrangement uses TRBV2 and TRBJ2-7; D gene unclear. V gave up 5 bases and J gave up 13 bases, with 15 bases separating them. Germline values: CDR1 SNHLY, CDR2 FYNNEI. CDR3 length: 11 residues. The CDR3 sequence is CASSLVIPLYF. The CDR3 nucleotides read TGTGCCAGCAGTTTGGTGATTCCTCTCTACTTC.

The gene calls are TRBV7-2 and TRBJ1-3; D is ambiguous. CDR1 and CDR2 (germline): SGHTA, FQGNSA. The V gene lost 2 bases and the J gene lost 2 bases, with 1 base spanning the gap. CDR3 length equals 12 residues. CDR3 sequence reads: CASSLTGNTIYF. In DNA, the CDR3 is TGTGCCAGCAGCTTAACTGGAAACACCATATATTTT.

The gene calls are TRBV6-4 and TRBJ1-2, with D maybe TRBD1 (5 bases). Per germline, CDR1 MRHNA and CDR2 SNTAGT. The ends were cut back, 7 bases at V and 9 bases at J, with 21 bases in the middle. The CDR3 runs 14 residues. CDR3 sequence: CASNVGTVLSSYTF. CDR3 nucleotides: TGTGCCAGCAATGTAGGGACGGTCCTAAGTAGCTACACCTTC.

This clone has a handful of counts. The chain carries TRBV9 and TRBJ1-3; weak D call: TRBD1 (6 bases). With 1 base removed from V and 4 bases from J, the gap between germline ends came to 21 bases. Germline CDR1 is SGDLS and CDR2 is YYNGEE. The CDR3 covers 18 residues. Here the CDR3 DNA reads TGTGCCAGCAGCGTATTTGGGGATGGGGGCCAAGCGGGAAACACCATATATTTT. This sequence encodes CASSVFGDGGQAGNTIYF.

The chain employs TRBV27 and TRBJ1-2; 7 bases are shared with TRBD1. CDR1 is MNHEY, CDR2 SMNVEV, per germline (reference sequence). This CDR3 has 15 residues. V dropped 5 bases and J dropped 8; count of bases not matched to a gene: 14. The CDR3 DNA sequence: TGTGCCAGCAGTACAGGACAGGCCCGGGGTCGGGGCTACACCTTC. Translating gives CASSTGQARGRGYTF.

The genes are TRBV6-1 and TRBJ1-2, with 9 nucleotides matching TRBD1. The CDR3 contains 13 residues. J gave up 6 bases and V 6 bases, and 5 bases lay outside the gene matches. The germline V gene encodes CDR1 MNHNS and CDR2 SASEGT. The CDR3 protein is CASRGTGSNGYTF. The DNA for the CDR3 is TGTGCCAGCAGGGGGACAGGGTCGAATGGCTACACCTTC.

V gene TRBV6-5 combines with J gene TRBJ1-2, with no clear D. CDR3 size: 15 residues. Germline CDR1 is MNHEY and CDR2 is SVGAGI. The V and J ends lost 0 bases and 6 bases respectively, with 14 bases between them. The CDR3 reads CASSYSVLPRDGYTF. Written as DNA, the CDR3 is TGTGCCAGCAGTTACTCGGTCTTACCTAGGGATGGCTACACCTTC.

The chain uses TRBV14 and TRBJ2-3; D is undetermined. This CDR3 is 11 amino acids long. In germline, CDR1 is SGHDN, CDR2 FVKESK. Trimming removed 2 bases from V and 5 bases from J, with 2 bases in between. The CDR3 spells CASSQLDTQYF. CDR3 DNA: TGTGCCAGCAGCCAATTAGATACGCAGTATTTT.

This clone was picked up a small number of times. The chain is built from TRBV28 and TRBJ2-7; D call uncertain. CDR1 and CDR2 (germline): MDHEN, SYDVKM. CDR3 length: 12 residues. V shed 1 base and J shed 2 bases, with 3 bases lying between them. The CDR3 reads CASSLFTYEQYF. In DNA form, the CDR3 reads TGTGCCAGCAGTTTATTTACCTACGAGCAGTACTTC.

This clone was seen a handful of times. This sequence joins TRBV14 and TRBJ1-2; D uncertain. This CDR3 has 14 amino acids. Germline-derived CDR1 and CDR2 are SGHDN and FVKESK. Trimming took 4 bases from V and 2 from J, leaving 11 bases between them. This CDR3 reads CASSLSGSNYGYTF. CDR3 nucleotide sequence: TGTGCCAGCAGCCTGTCCGGGTCGAACTATGGCTACACCTTC.

The J gene is TRBJ1-1, the V gene TRBV6-1, with TRBD1 as a possible D gene (5 bases). V was clipped by 1 base and J by 11 bases, with 8 bases between them. This CDR3 has 11 residues. The V gene's germline CDR1 is MNHNS and CDR2 SASEGT. The CDR3 bases are TGTGCCAGCAGTGAAGTCGGGGGGGCTTTCTTT. It yields the protein CASSEVGGAFF.

This chain links TRBV5-4 with TRBJ1-1, with 7 positions matching TRBD1. Germline loops: CDR1 SGHNT, CDR2 YYREEE (reference sequence). The CDR3 covers 11 residues. With 4 bases clipped from V and 11 bases from J, the junction kept 5 bases outside the gene matches. CDR3 DNA sequence: TGTGCCAGCAGCCAAGACAGGGTTGCTTTCTTT. It specifies CASSQDRVAFF.

This clone appeared a few times. The J gene is TRBJ1-6, the V gene TRBV30; D may be TRBD1 (5 bases). Trimming removed 5 bases from V and 6 bases from J, with 11 bases in between. The germline V gene has CDR1 GTSNPN and CDR2 SVGIG (reference sequence). The CDR3 covers 13 residues. CDR3 residues: CAWGDSTNSPLHF. The DNA for the CDR3 is TGTGCCTGGGGAGACAGCACTAATTCACCCCTCCACTTT.

This clone occurred once. The genes are TRBV30 and TRBJ1-3; D remains unclear. Trimming removed 5 bases at V and 1 base at J, with 9 bases between. Germline V lookup: CDR1 GTSNPN, CDR2 SVGIG (reference sequence). There are 13 residues in the CDR3. The CDR3 sequence: CAWGSSSGNTIYF. For the CDR3, the DNA is TGTGCCTGGGGGAGTTCATCTGGAAACACCATATATTTT.

The chain links TRBV18 to TRBJ1-1; D is ambiguous. The CDR3 consists of 14 residues. V was cut by 2 bases and J by 1 base, with 8 bases left in between. CDR1 and CDR2 (germline): KGHSH, LQKENI. The CDR3 DNA is TGTGCCAGCTCACCAGGCAGACCGAACACTGAAGCTTTCTTT. Its translation: CASSPGRPNTEAFF.